The table lists the clone carrying this T cell receptor beta chain with a few counts. This sample is part of a study of T cells after yellow fever vaccination. For the study at large: The fractions with low cell numbers were processed using SMART-Seq v4 Ultra Low Input.

The authors made TCR cDNA by 5'RACE template switching, adding a universal primer site and UMIs. From the 5' RACE reads, TCRdb called clonotypes with MiXCR, one entry per CDR3 protein. The table has about 220,000 distinct CDR3 sequences, about 3% seen once; the top ten hold about 3%. The V end was cut by 3 bases, the J end by 0 bases, with 10 bases between. The CDR3 has 15 residues. Germline CDR1 is KGHSH and CDR2 is LQKENI. Sequences were derived from CD4+ T cells sorted from PBMCs, sampled 10 days after the yellow fever booster vaccination. The sequence came from a man younger than 35 who received the YFV17D yellow fever vaccine. The rearrangement links TRBV18 to TRBJ2-3; D perhaps matches TRBD2 (5 bases). CDR3 sequence reads: CASSPPGISTDTQYF. As DNA, the CDR3 is TGTGCCAGCTCACCTCCCGGGATTAGCACAGATACGCAGTATTTT.